Below are 30 T cell receptor beta chains sequenced from a single sample in a study of CD8 T cells in Susac syndrome. Random-hexamer reverse transcription was applied to roughly 0.5 to 1 ug RNA. MiXCR, run by TCRdb on the immunoSEQ multiplex PCR reads, gives a single entry per CDR3 protein. The table shows some 18,000 distinct CDR3 sequences, with roughly 96% occurring only once. Sequences were obtained from CD8+ T cells from PBMCs. The receptors come from a human donor in good health.

This rearrangement joins TRBV5-1 to TRBJ2-6; D is uncertain. Deletions cut 1 base from V and 0 bases from J, with 8 bases between. Germline V gene lookup returns CDR1 SGHRS and CDR2 YFSETQ. The CDR3 runs to 16 residues. CDR3 DNA sequence: TGCGCCAGCAGCTTGTCCGTCGGCTCTGGGGCCAACGTCCTGACTTTC. This codes for CASSLSVGSGANVLTF.

The V call is TRBV7-9, the J call TRBJ2-1; 7 bases line up with TRBD2. Trimming took 7 bases from V and 0 from J; bases not matched to a gene: 3. Germline CDR1 reads SEHNR; CDR2 reads FQNEAQ (reference sequence). The CDR3 covers 14 residues. In DNA, the CDR3 is TGTGCCAGCAATAGCGGGTCCTCCTACAATGAGCAGTTCTTC. As protein: CASNSGSSYNEQFF.

This rearrangement joins TRBV7-2 to TRBJ2-7, with 7 bases aligning to TRBD2. The CDR3 runs 14 residues. Losses at the gene ends were 3 bases for V and 0 bases for J; bases not matched to a gene: 2. CDR1 is SGHTA, CDR2 FQGNSA, per germline. CDR3 sequence reads: CASSFASGSYEQYF. The CDR3 nucleotides are TGTGCCAGCAGCTTTGCTAGCGGCTCCTACGAGCAGTACTTC.

The chain combines TRBV28 with TRBJ1-1; D gene unclear. This CDR3 is 16 amino acids long. The germline V and J ends were trimmed by 6 bases and 1 base, with 18 bases remaining between them. The germline V gene has CDR1 MDHEN and CDR2 SYDVKM. CDR3 sequence reads: CASSSPHPGTNTEAFF. In DNA form, the CDR3 reads TGTGCCAGCAGCTCCCCCCATCCCGGTACGAACACTGAAGCTTTCTTT. Based on the CDR3 plus reference TRBV28 and TRBJ1-1, the full variable domain is DVKVTQSSRYLVKRTGEKVFLECVQDMDHENMFWYRQDPGLGLRLIYFSYDVKMKEKGDIPEGYSVSREKKERFSLILESASTNQTSMYLCASSSPHPGTNTEAFFGQGTRLTVV.

The chain has TRBV29-1 and TRBJ1-3; 10 bases fit TRBD1. This CDR3 region has 17 residues. Germline V gene data show CDR1 as SQVTM and CDR2 as ANQGSEA. V shed 6 bases, J shed 0 bases, and the junction held 11 bases outside the gene matches. In DNA form, the CDR3 reads TGCAGCGTCCACGGGGGGACAGGGGCCGACTCTGGAAACACCATATATTTT. Protein sequence: CSVHGGTGADSGNTIYF.

The chain uses TRBV7-2 and TRBJ1-2, with 7 bases fitting TRBD1. J lost 4 bases, V lost 7 bases, and 9 bases had no gene match. The CDR3 covers 14 residues. Per germline, CDR1 SGHTA and CDR2 FQGNSA. The CDR3 protein is CASTFLQGSYGYTF. The CDR3 nucleotides are TGTGCCAGCACCTTCCTACAGGGGAGCTATGGCTACACCTTC.

CDR3: CSAREARPFWNQPQHF. As DNA, the CDR3 is TGCAGTGCTAGAGAGGCGAGGCCCTTTTGGAATCAGCCCCAGCATTTT. This chain joins TRBV20-1 and TRBJ1-5; no reliable D call. CDR3 length equals 16 residues. The ends were cut back, 0 bases at V and 4 bases at J, with 16 bases in the middle. From germline, CDR1 is DFQATT and CDR2 SNEGSKA (reference sequence).

This sequence joins TRBV15 and TRBJ1-5, with TRBD1 matching over 7 bases. Germline V gene sequence: CDR1 LNHNV, CDR2 YYDKDF (reference sequence). The junction had 8 bases not matched to a gene; V was cut back by 5 bases and J by 1 base. This CDR3 is 16 amino acids long. This CDR3 is CATSGGLQGSNQPQHF. CDR3 sequence (DNA): TGTGCCACCAGCGGAGGCCTACAGGGGAGCAATCAGCCCCAGCATTTT.

The chain combines TRBV27 with TRBJ1-1; no clear D gene. The V and J ends lost 2 bases and 1 base respectively, with 8 bases between them. The germline V gene has CDR1 MNHEY and CDR2 SMNVEV (reference sequence). CDR3 length: 14 residues. The CDR3 region is CASSLNSPNTEAFF. CDR3 nucleotide sequence: TGTGCCAGCAGTTTAAACAGTCCGAACACTGAAGCTTTCTTT.

This chain links TRBV2 with TRBJ2-7, with 12 bases fitting TRBD2. Trimming cost V 6 bases and J 4 bases; bases outside gene matches: 4. The CDR3 spans 14 residues. In germline, CDR1 is SNHLY, CDR2 FYNNEI. The CDR3 sequence: CASSEGLAGYEQYF. The CDR3 bases are TGTGCCAGCAGCGAGGGACTAGCGGGTTACGAGCAGTACTTC.

The chain employs TRBV4-1 and TRBJ1-4; the D gene is possibly TRBD1 (6 bases). Germline CDR1 is MGHRA and CDR2 is YSYEKL. With 0 bases removed from V and 8 bases from J, the gap between germline ends came to 13 bases. This CDR3 has 15 amino acids. The CDR3 protein is CASSQDTGRDEKLFF. The CDR3 DNA is TGCGCCAGCAGCCAAGACACAGGGAGAGACGAAAAACTGTTTTTT.

The chain joins TRBV4-1 to TRBJ2-1; 7 bases agree with TRBD1. V shed 4 bases, J shed 0 bases, and the junction held 6 bases outside the gene matches. Germline values: CDR1 MGHRA, CDR2 YSYEKL. CDR3 size: 16 residues. In DNA form, the CDR3 reads TGCGCCAGCAGCCTCCCGGACAGGCGCTCCTACAATGAGCAGTTCTTC. Its translation: CASSLPDRRSYNEQFF.

This chain connects TRBV6-2 or TRBV6-3 to TRBJ2-1, with TRBD1 as a possible D gene (6 bases). Trimming removed 5 bases at V and 6 bases at J, with 11 bases between. Per germline, CDR1 MNHEY and CDR2 SVGEGT. The CDR3 spans 13 residues. DNA of the CDR3: TGTGCCAGCAGTCCACAGGGCCGCAATGAGCAGTTCTTC. Translating it yields CASSPQGRNEQFF.

The J gene is TRBJ2-7, the V gene TRBV27; D gene ambiguous. V gave up 6 bases and J gave up 2 bases, with 11 bases separating them. The germline V gene has CDR1 MNHEY and CDR2 SMNVEV (reference sequence). The CDR3 spans 13 residues. DNA of the CDR3: TGTGCCAGCAGCAAATTTAGTCCCTACGAGCAGTACTTC. It yields the protein CASSKFSPYEQYF.

The genes are TRBV27 and TRBJ2-1; TRBD2 agrees at 7 bases. Germline values: CDR1 MNHEY, CDR2 SMNVEV (reference sequence). V dropped 5 bases and J dropped 1; count of bases not matched to a gene: 5. The CDR3 covers 15 residues. CDR3 in DNA: TGTGCCAGCAGTCCCTGGGGGGGGTCCTACAATGAGCAGTTCTTC. Amino acid sequence: CASSPWGGSYNEQFF.

This chain connects TRBV27 to TRBJ1-6, with a possible D match to TRBD1 (6 bases). The CDR3 length is 13 residues. Germline V lookup: CDR1 MNHEY, CDR2 SMNVEV (reference sequence). Trimming removed 8 bases at V and 5 bases at J, with 10 bases between. CDR3 nucleotides: TGTGCCAGCGGGGGCCCCAATAATTCACCCCTCCACTTT. Protein product: CASGGPNNSPLHF.

V gene TRBV10-3 combines with J gene TRBJ2-2, with TRBD1 as a possible D gene (6 bases). The CDR3 totals 18 residues. Germline lookup yields CDR1 ENHRY and CDR2 SYGVKD. Deletions cut 3 bases from V and 1 base from J, with 18 bases between. Here the CDR3 reads CAISDPTGIDLNTGELFF. CDR3 nucleotides: TGTGCCATCAGTGACCCGACAGGAATCGACTTGAACACCGGGGAGCTGTTTTTT.

J is TRBJ2-1 and V is TRBV5-6, with 11 positions matching TRBD2. The CDR3 length is 15 residues. V was clipped by 4 bases and J by 3 bases; unmatched bases: 3. Germline CDR1 reads SGHDT; CDR2 reads YYEEEE. The CDR3: CASSGGTSGYNEQFF. In nucleotides, the CDR3 is TGTGCCAGCAGCGGAGGGACTAGCGGCTACAATGAGCAGTTCTTC.

The CDR3 DNA sequence: TGTGCCAGCAGCCAGACAGGCAGCAATCAGCCCCAGCATTTT. Its protein is CASSQTGSNQPQHF. This chain joins TRBV4-2 and TRBJ1-5; D is possibly TRBD1 (6 bases). Germline values: CDR1 LGHNA, CDR2 YNFKEQ. The V end lost 3 bases, the J end lost 1 base, and 7 bases lay between the germline ends. This CDR3 is 14 amino acids long.

The chain employs TRBV28 and TRBJ1-3; maybe TRBD1 (5 bases). Trimming left V 11 bases short and J 3 bases short, with 17 bases between. The CDR3 covers 14 residues. CDR1 is MDHEN and CDR2 is SYDVKM in the germline V gene. In DNA, the CDR3 is TGTGCCGGAAAATACCAGGGAGGTGGAAACACCATATATTTT. Protein sequence: CAGKYQGGGNTIYF.

In DNA form, the CDR3 reads TGTGCCAGCAGCGTAGAATTGCTAGCGGGGTTTGGGGAGCAGTACTTC. It codes for CASSVELLAGFGEQYF. V usage is TRBV9 and J usage is TRBJ2-7, with TRBD2 matching over 9 bases. The germline V gene encodes CDR1 SGDLS and CDR2 YYNGEE. This CDR3 comprises 16 residues. The junction had 11 bases not matched to a gene; V was cut back by 0 bases and J by 7 bases.

The chain carries TRBV5-6 and TRBJ2-7; D is possibly TRBD2 (5 bases). Per the germline V gene, CDR1 is SGHDT and CDR2 is YYEEEE. Trimming left V 2 bases short and J 2 bases short, with 26 bases between. The CDR3 runs 19 residues. The DNA for the CDR3 is TGTGCCAGCAGCTTAGATCATCGGGCTTGGCTAGCCGACGCCTACGAGCAGTACGTC. It encodes CASSLDHRAWLADAYEQYV.

This rearrangement joins TRBV7-9 to TRBJ2-1; D is unclear. Germline values: CDR1 SEHNR, CDR2 FQNEAQ (reference sequence). The CDR3 sequence is 10 residues long. V was clipped by 8 bases and J by 2 bases, with 1 base between them. CDR3: CASAYNEQFF. CDR3 sequence (DNA): TGTGCCAGCGCCTACAATGAGCAGTTCTTC. Variable domain in full (rest from reference TRBV7-9 and TRBJ2-1): DTGVSQNPRHKITKRGQNVTFRCDPISEHNRLYWYRQTLGQGPEFLTYFQNEAQLEKSRLLSDRFSAERPKGSFSTLEIQRTEQGDSAMYLCASAYNEQFFGPGTRLTVL.

This rearrangement joins TRBV4-3 to TRBJ2-3; weak D call: TRBD2 (5 bases). CDR3 length equals 15 residues. The germline CDR1 and CDR2 sequences are LGHNA and YSLEER. Trimming shortened V by 3 bases and J by 8 bases, and 18 bases separated the two germline ends. The CDR3 DNA sequence: TGCGCCAGCAGCCAGGTCCCCGAGTCCCTAGCTACGCAGTATTTT. Translating it yields CASSQVPESLATQYF.

The CDR3 here is CASSQDRGRGTEAFF. CDR3 nucleotide sequence: TGCGCCAGCAGCCAAGACAGGGGTCGGGGCACTGAAGCTTTCTTT. This rearrangement joins TRBV4-3 to TRBJ1-1; TRBD1 is a possible D gene (6 bases). CDR1 is LGHNA and CDR2 is YSLEER in the germline V gene. V lost 0 bases to trimming and J lost 4 bases, with 12 bases between them. The CDR3 runs to 15 residues.

The genes are TRBV29-1 and TRBJ2-7; D remains unclear. V shed 7 bases and J shed 1 base, with 11 bases lying between them. The CDR3 extends over 12 amino acids. Germline loops: CDR1 SQVTM, CDR2 ANQGSEA. The chain's CDR3 is CSASYASYEQYF. The CDR3 DNA reads as TGCAGCGCATCGTACGCGTCCTACGAGCAGTACTTC.

The CDR3 loop is CASRQGRSYGYTF. The CDR3 DNA reads TGTGCCAGCAGACAAGGACGGTCCTATGGCTACACCTTC. The rearrangement joins TRBV6-2 or TRBV6-3 to TRBJ1-2; no definite D call. Germline V lookup: CDR1 MNHEY, CDR2 SVGEGT. The CDR3 has 13 amino acids. Trimming took off 6 bases at V and 4 bases at J, with 12 bases between the two ends.

This clonotype came up once. The chain couples TRBV4-1 to TRBJ2-5; D unresolved. The germline V gene has CDR1 MGHRA and CDR2 YSYEKL. This CDR3 region has 15 residues. V was pared by 0 bases and J by 6 bases, with 14 bases between. In nucleotides, the CDR3 is TGCGCCAGCAGCCAAGAAAGCAGCCGGGTAAAGACCCAGTACTTC. This sequence encodes CASSQESSRVKTQYF.

This clonotype has only one observation. The V call is TRBV27, the J call TRBJ1-5; perhaps TRBD1 as D (6 bases). The CDR3 loop spans 14 amino acids. V gave up 5 bases and J gave up 2 bases, with 10 bases separating them. Looked up from germline, CDR1 is MNHEY and CDR2 is SMNVEV (reference sequence). The CDR3 DNA reads TGTGCCAGCAGTCTCAGACAGGGCAATCAGCCCCAGCATTTT. It translates to CASSLRQGNQPQHF.

The chain carries TRBV27 and TRBJ2-2; D is possibly TRBD2 (6 bases). Trimming shortened V by 3 bases and J by 1 base, and 6 bases separated the two germline ends. The CDR3 runs to 14 residues. Germline V gives CDR1 MNHEY, CDR2 SMNVEV (reference sequence). As DNA, the CDR3 is TGTGCCAGCAGTTTCGGGAGGAACACCGGGGAGCTGTTTTTT. Amino acids: CASSFGRNTGELFF.